This entry lists 21 T cell receptor beta chains sequenced from one sample in a study of blood T cell repertoires in COVID-19. The table came from immunoSEQ multiplex PCR; TCRdb's copy has only in-frame clones and leaves some out. The sample consists of about 210,000 clones, around 89% of them appearing once. Sequencing used PBMCs or T cells enriched from blood (not recorded which). These receptors were collected from a man aged 30 to 39 who had recovered from COVID-19.

The rearrangement uses TRBV30 and TRBJ2-3, with D hard to call. Deletions cut 1 base from V and 4 bases from J, with 6 bases between. Germline lookup yields CDR1 GTSNPN and CDR2 SVGIG (reference sequence). The CDR3 covers 12 residues. The CDR3 here is CAWSDSADTQYF. CDR3 in DNA: TGTGCCTGGAGTGATTCGGCAGATACGCAGTATTTT.

The chain recombines TRBV18 with TRBJ2-1; the D is unclear. The CDR3 length is 13 residues. Per the germline V gene, CDR1 is KGHSH and CDR2 is LQKENI. V was clipped by 2 bases and J by 4 bases, with 6 bases between them. The CDR3 reads CASSPSRYNEQFF. Here the CDR3 DNA reads TGTGCCAGCTCACCATCGCGGTACAATGAGCAGTTCTTC. The full variable domain, completed using reference TRBV18 and TRBJ2-1, is NAGVMQNPRHLVRRRGQEARLRCSPMKGHSHVYWYRQLPEEGLKFMVYLQKENIIDESGMPKERFSAEFPKEGPSILRIQQVVRGDSAAYFCASSPSRYNEQFFGPGTRLTVL.

This sequence joins TRBV27 and TRBJ2-1; no clear D. V lost 4 bases to trimming and J lost 7 bases, with 17 bases between them. In germline, CDR1 is MNHEY, CDR2 SMNVEV (reference sequence). The CDR3 contains 15 residues. Written as DNA, the CDR3 is TGTGCCAGCAGTTACGATCGAGCGAGGCCAAATGAGCAGTTCTTC. Protein sequence: CASSYDRARPNEQFF.

V usage is TRBV2 and J usage is TRBJ1-3; D remains unclear. The germline gives CDR1 SNHLY, CDR2 FYNNEI. This CDR3 region has 15 residues. V gave up 6 bases and J gave up 0 bases, with 12 bases separating them. DNA of the CDR3: TGTGCCAGCAGAGACCGGGATCACTCTGGAAACACCATATATTTT. It translates to CASRDRDHSGNTIYF.

V is TRBV4-3 and J is TRBJ1-2, with 7 bases identical to TRBD1. Unmatched junction bases numbered 5, after V lost 2 bases and J lost 8 bases. The CDR3 covers 13 residues. Germline CDR1 reads LGHNA; CDR2 reads YSLEER. The CDR3 nucleotides read TGCGCCAGCAGCCAAATAGGGGGCGGCGGCTACACCTTC. Encoded protein: CASSQIGGGGYTF.

This chain links TRBV5-4 with TRBJ2-3; 7 bases agree with TRBD2. Trimming took 4 bases from V and 3 from J; bases not matched to a gene: 11. The CDR3 is 16 amino acids. CDR1 and CDR2 from the germline V gene are SGHNT and YYREEE (reference sequence). The CDR3 sequence: CASSVPSGPRTDTQYF. DNA of the CDR3: TGTGCCAGCAGCGTTCCTAGCGGCCCCCGAACAGATACGCAGTATTTT.

The chain uses TRBV3-1 (or the pseudogene TRBV3-2) and TRBJ1-1, with D unclear. The CDR3 consists of 14 residues. The germline V gene encodes CDR1 LGHDT and CDR2 YNNKEL (reference sequence). V lost 4 bases to trimming and J lost 0 bases, with 9 bases between them. CDR3 protein: CASSLDTLNTEAFF. The CDR3 DNA follows: TGTGCCAGCAGCCTCGACACCTTGAACACTGAAGCTTTCTTT.

This clone was observed a few times. This rearrangement joins TRBV10-3 to TRBJ2-7; D is possibly TRBD1 (6 bases). Per the germline V gene, CDR1 is ENHRY and CDR2 is SYGVKD. V lost 6 bases, J lost 2 bases, and 11 bases lay in between. The CDR3 length is 13 residues. This chain's CDR3 is CAISPDSTYEQYF. The CDR3 nucleotides are TGTGCCATCAGCCCGGACAGTACCTACGAGCAGTACTTC.

This clone was seen just once. This chain connects TRBV30 to TRBJ1-2; D remains unclear. The CDR3 is 13 amino acids. CDR1 is GTSNPN and CDR2 is SVGIG in the germline V gene (reference sequence). V lost 3 bases and J lost 3, with 11 bases in between. The CDR3, as DNA: TGTGCCTGGAGATCTTCCACTTACTATGGCTACACCTTC. This encodes CAWRSSTYYGYTF.

This clone was found once. This chain links TRBV20-1 with TRBJ2-5, with 10 bases aligning to TRBD2. Germline V gene sequence: CDR1 DFQATT, CDR2 SNEGSKA (reference sequence). The CDR3 has 16 residues. The V segment lost 3 bases and the J segment 4 bases; nucleotides outside the gene matches: 11. Written as DNA, the CDR3 is TGCAGTGCTAGTACCCTAGCGGGAGTCGGTGGAGAGACCCAGTACTTC. It yields the protein CSASTLAGVGGETQYF.

The V gene is TRBV19, the J gene TRBJ2-3; 10 bases match TRBD2. The CDR3 consists of 15 residues. V lost 5 bases to trimming and J lost 0 bases; unmatched junction nucleotides: 2. Germline CDR1 LNHDA, CDR2 SQIVND (reference sequence). The CDR3 protein is CASSLTSGSTDTQYF. The DNA of the CDR3 is TGTGCCAGTAGTTTGACTAGCGGGAGCACAGATACGCAGTATTTT.

This rearrangement joins TRBV23-1 to TRBJ2-1; D is possibly TRBD2 (6 bases). TRBV23-1 is treated as an ORF (open reading frame) with a function not yet certain. CDR3 length: 14 residues. Deletions cut 4 bases from V and 4 bases from J, with 11 bases between. CDR3 protein: CASSRESGYNEQFF. CDR3 sequence (DNA): TGCGCCAGCAGTCGGGAAAGCGGGTACAATGAGCAGTTCTTC.

The chain joins TRBV29-1 to TRBJ2-5, with D possibly TRBD1 on 5 matching bases. V gave up 2 bases and J gave up 2 bases, with 15 bases separating them. Germline lookup yields CDR1 SQVTM and CDR2 ANQGSEA. The CDR3 has 15 residues. CDR3 amino acids: CSVETGRWAQETQYF. CDR3 DNA sequence: TGCAGCGTTGAAACAGGCAGGTGGGCGCAAGAGACCCAGTACTTC.

V is TRBV19 and J is TRBJ2-7; D gene uncertain. V lost 4 bases to trimming and J lost 0 bases, with 10 bases between them. Germline CDR1 is LNHDA and CDR2 is SQIVND (reference sequence). The CDR3 is made up of 14 amino acids. CDR3 sequence (DNA): TGTGCCAGTAGTACGACACTTGGCTCCTACGAGCAGTACTTC. This translates into CASSTTLGSYEQYF.

The V gene is TRBV18, the J gene TRBJ2-1, with 7 bases aligning to TRBD2. Trimming took 2 bases from V and 6 from J; bases not matched to a gene: 4. Germline V gene lookup returns CDR1 KGHSH and CDR2 LQKENI. The CDR3 covers 14 residues. CDR3 bases: TGTGCCAGCTCACCAGTGGGCGGGAGCAATGAGCAGTTCTTC. Encoded protein: CASSPVGGSNEQFF. The full variable domain, rest sourced from reference TRBV18 and TRBJ2-1, is NAGVMQNPRHLVRRRGQEARLRCSPMKGHSHVYWYRQLPEEGLKFMVYLQKENIIDESGMPKERFSAEFPKEGPSILRIQQVVRGDSAAYFCASSPVGGSNEQFFGPGTRLTVL.

The rearrangement links TRBV7-4 to TRBJ1-6, with D uncertain. The germline CDR1 and CDR2 sequences are SGHVT and SQSDAQ. The CDR3 is made up of 15 amino acids. V dropped 1 base and J dropped 8 bases, with 12 bases sitting between them. Here the CDR3 reads CASSLVCHRDSPLHF. In DNA, the CDR3 is TGTGCCAGCAGCTTAGTGTGTCATCGGGATTCACCCCTCCACTTT.

The rearrangement links TRBV4-1 to TRBJ2-1, with 8 nucleotides matching TRBD1. The CDR3 has 16 amino acids. V was pared by 4 bases and J by 12 bases, with 17 bases of the junction left unmatched. Germline CDR1 MGHRA, CDR2 YSYEKL. DNA for the CDR3: TGCGCCAGCAGCCTCACAGGGGGATCGACCGAACAATTGCAGTTCTTC. Translation: CASSLTGGSTEQLQFF.

The chain recombines TRBV30 with TRBJ2-3; D may be TRBD1 (5 bases). V shed 6 bases and J shed 0 bases, with 16 bases lying between them. CDR1 is GTSNPN and CDR2 is SVGIG in the germline V gene (reference sequence). The CDR3 spans 15 residues. This chain's CDR3 is CACGTGIPSTDTQYF. As DNA, the CDR3 is TGTGCCTGCGGCACAGGAATTCCTAGCACAGATACGCAGTATTTT. The full variable domain, rest sourced from reference TRBV30 and TRBJ2-3, is SQTIHQWPATLVQPVGSPLSLECTVEGTSNPNLYWYRQAAGRGLQLLFYSVGIGQISSEVPQNLSASRPQDRQFILSSKKLLLSDSGFYLCACGTGIPSTDTQYFGPGTRLTVL.

The chain has TRBV5-8 and TRBJ1-4; a possible D gene is TRBD1 (5 bases). The germline V and J ends were trimmed by 1 base and 8 bases, with 12 bases remaining between them. This CDR3 has 14 amino acids. Germline assignment: CDR1 SGHTS and CDR2 YDEGEE. DNA for the CDR3: TGTGCCAGCAGCTTGACCAGGGCAAGCGAAAAACTGTTTTTT. Translated, it gives CASSLTRASEKLFF.

J is TRBJ1-2 and V is TRBV29-1; D is possibly TRBD1 (5 bases). Trimming left V 1 base short and J 4 bases short, with 19 bases between. CDR3 size: 16 residues. Looked up from germline, CDR1 is SQVTM and CDR2 is ANQGSEA. The CDR3 sequence is CSVEAPISGLGYGYTF. In DNA, the CDR3 is TGCAGCGTTGAAGCCCCGATCTCAGGGCTGGGCTATGGCTACACCTTC.

The chain has TRBV11-2 and TRBJ1-1; D gene unclear. This CDR3 spans 17 amino acids. The ends were cut back, 1 base at V and 4 bases at J, with 19 bases in the middle. Germline values: CDR1 SGHAT, CDR2 FQNNGV. CDR3 amino acids: CASSLVGVVPILTEAFF. Here the CDR3 DNA reads TGTGCCAGCAGCTTAGTCGGGGTGGTGCCAATCCTCACTGAAGCTTTCTTT.